This TCR beta chain is from a study of T cells in Graves' hyperthyroidism and ophthalmopathy. The hyperthyroidism patients had all been newly diagnosed, and their disease duration was under 2 months. Their ages ranged from 18 to 65 years. It was RNA transcripts that yielded the amplified TCR beta CDR3 regions. In the first-round RT-PCR of the TCR CDR3, the HTBI primer set was used. From the multiplex PCR reads, TCRdb called clonotypes with MiXCR, one entry per CDR3 protein. The sample shows 700,000 to 950,000 distinct CDR3 sequences, about a third of them seen only once. This clonotype was seen only once. Per germline, CDR1 LNHDA and CDR2 SQIVND (reference sequence). Trimming took off 1 base at V and 10 bases at J, with 11 bases between the two ends. There are 13 residues in the CDR3.

Material for sequencing was blood. The chain carries TRBV19 and TRBJ1-5; D is perhaps TRBD1 (5 bases). This clonotype was sampled from a woman aged 35 to 49 with Graves' hyperthyroidism. CDR3 in amino acids: CASSIGGQGPQHF. DNA of the CDR3: TGTGCCAGTAGTATAGGGGGCCAAGGACCCCAGCATTTT.